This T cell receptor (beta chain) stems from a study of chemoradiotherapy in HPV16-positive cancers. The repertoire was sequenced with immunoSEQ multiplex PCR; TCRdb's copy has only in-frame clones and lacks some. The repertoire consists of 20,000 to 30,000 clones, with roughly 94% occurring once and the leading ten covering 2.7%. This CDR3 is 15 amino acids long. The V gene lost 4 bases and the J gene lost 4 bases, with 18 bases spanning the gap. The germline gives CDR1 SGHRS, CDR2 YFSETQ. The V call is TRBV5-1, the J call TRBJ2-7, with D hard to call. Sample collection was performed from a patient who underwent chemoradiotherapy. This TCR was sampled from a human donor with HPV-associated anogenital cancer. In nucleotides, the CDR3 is TGCGCCAGCAGCCCACAGTCCCGTTCCGAATACGAGCAGTACTTC. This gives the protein CASSPQSRSEYEQYF. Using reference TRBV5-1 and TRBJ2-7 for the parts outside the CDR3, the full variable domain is KAGVTQTPRYLIKTRGQQVTLSCSPISGHRSVSWYQQTPGQGLQFLFEYFSETQRNKGNFPGRFSGRQFSNSRSEMNVSTLELGDSALYLCASSPQSRSEYEQYFGPGTRLTVT.